A single sample gave rise to the 19 T cell receptor beta chains below, sequenced in a study of breast tumors, draining lymph nodes, adjacent tissues. Breast cancer patients provided tissue from their axillary draining lymph nodes. TCRdb re-called the multiplex PCR reads through MiXCR, storing one row per CDR3 protein. This table holds about 130,000 distinct CDR3 sequences, approximately 21% found once. The specimen sequenced was axillary lymph node tissue. The receptors were gathered from a female donor with breast cancer. Some clones in this sample may be carry-over from other donors' samples.

The sample holds many counts of this clonotype. The chain links TRBV11-2 to TRBJ2-1; 10 bases match TRBD2. V lost 2 bases and J lost 5; bases outside the gene matches: 3. Germline V gene lookup returns CDR1 SGHAT and CDR2 FQNNGV. The CDR3 length is 15 residues. The CDR3 nucleotides are TGTGCCAGCAGCTTATGGACTAGCGGACACAATGAGCAGTTCTTC. Its protein product is CASSLWTSGHNEQFF.

The rearrangement uses TRBV12-3 or TRBV12-4 and TRBJ1-1, with 8 nucleotides matching TRBD1. This CDR3 comprises 14 residues. V shed 3 bases and J 8 bases; nucleotides not matched to a gene: 8. The CDR3 reads CASSLASRQGEAFF. CDR3 DNA sequence: TGTGCCAGCAGTTTGGCCTCCCGACAGGGGGAAGCTTTCTTT.

This clonotype was picked up many times. V gene TRBV7-9 combines with J gene TRBJ2-7, with D possibly TRBD1 on 5 matching bases. CDR1 SEHNR and CDR2 FQNEAQ come from the germline V gene (reference sequence). The ends were cut back, 6 bases at V and 3 bases at J, with 9 bases in the middle. The CDR3 is made up of 12 amino acids. The CDR3 loop is CASRVDSYEQYF. CDR3 nucleotide sequence: TGTGCCAGCAGAGTCGACAGCTACGAGCAGTACTTC.

As to this clonotype: A much larger clone lies one base from this, so it may be a read error. This sequence joins TRBV6-5 and TRBJ2-3; 7 bases map to TRBD2. This CDR3 is 15 amino acids long. The germline CDR1 and CDR2 sequences are MNHEY and SVGAGI. CDR3 loop: CDSKVGGWGTDTQYF. CDR3 in DNA: TGTGACAGCAAGGTGGGAGGGTGGGGCACAGATACGCAGTATTTT.

This clonotype occurred many times. This chain connects TRBV29-1 to TRBJ2-5; D not certain. The CDR3 has 12 residues. Germline-derived CDR1 and CDR2 are SQVTM and ANQGSEA. Trimming shortened V by 4 bases and J by 3 bases, and 9 bases separated the two germline ends. CDR3 bases: TGCAGCGTTGCGAGGCACAAAGAGACCCAGTACTTC. Its translation is CSVARHKETQYF.

The V gene is TRBV27, the J gene TRBJ2-3; the D gene is possibly TRBD2 (5 bases). This CDR3 has 14 residues. V lost 8 bases, J lost 4 bases, and 16 bases lay in between. Germline CDR1 MNHEY, CDR2 SMNVEV (reference sequence). CDR3 loop: CASSNRESADTQYF. In DNA, the CDR3 is TGTGCCAGCTCTAACCGGGAAAGCGCAGATACGCAGTATTTT.

To note about this clonotype: Since a much larger clone is just one base distant, this may be a read error. V usage is TRBV19 and J usage is TRBJ2-1, with 13 bases that match TRBD2. Germline CDR1 and CDR2: LNHDA and SQIVND (reference sequence). There are 17 residues in the CDR3. Unmatched junction bases numbered 6, after V lost 2 bases and J lost 5 bases. As DNA, the CDR3 is TGTGCCAGTAGTATAAACCGACTAGCGGGAGGAGACAATGAGCAGTTCTTC. It is translated as CASSINRLAGGDNEQFF.

On this clonotype itself: At one end, the junction sequence differs from germline, possibly due to a read error. The chain employs TRBV7-9 and TRBJ1-4; weak D call: TRBD1 (5 bases). CDR1 SEHNR and CDR2 FQNEAQ come from the germline V gene (reference sequence). The CDR3 spans 14 residues. The CDR3 loop is CASGLAGRGEKPFF. Written as DNA, the CDR3 is TGTGCCAGCGGCTTAGCAGGGCGTGGTGAAAAACCGTTTTTT.

J is TRBJ2-1 and V is TRBV20-1; 11 bases agree with TRBD2. The CDR3 totals 14 residues. The trim removed 6 bases at V and 6 bases at J, leaving 7 bases unmatched. Germline assignment: CDR1 DFQATT and CDR2 SNEGSKA (reference sequence). The CDR3 region has the DNA TGCAGTGCCACGAGACTAGCGGGAATCAATGAGCAGTTCTTC. Translated: CSATRLAGINEQFF.

In the case of this clonotype: This may come from a read error, since a much larger clone is one base off. This chain connects TRBV4-2 to TRBJ2-2; no firm D call. The germline CDR1 and CDR2 sequences are LGHNA and YNFKEQ. V dropped 5 bases and J dropped 4 bases, with 8 bases sitting between them. This CDR3 contains 13 residues. As DNA, the CDR3 is TGTGCCAGCAGCGCCGTCGCCACCGGGGAGCTGTTTTTT. It encodes CASSAVATGELFF.

This clonotype was seen ten or more times. CDR3 coding DNA: TGTGCCAGCAGTACATTAGGGACCGGGGAGCTGTTTTTT. This codes for CASSTLGTGELFF. The chain uses TRBV6-6 and TRBJ2-2, with unresolved D. The CDR3 has 13 residues. Trimming left V 5 bases short and J 5 bases short, with 9 bases between. Germline CDR1 reads MNHNY; CDR2 reads SVGAGI (reference sequence).

Remarks on this clonotype: One base away lies a much larger clone, so this may be a sequencing read error. The chain is built from TRBV12-3 or TRBV12-4 and TRBJ1-2; D is undetermined. Trimming removed 5 bases from V and 0 bases from J, with 16 bases in between. CDR3 length: 16 amino acids. The CDR3 nucleotides are TGTGCCAGCAGTCTCACCGAGACACTTTCTAACTATGGCTACACCTTC. Protein product: CASSLTETLSNYGYTF.

The sample holds many counts of this clonotype. The chain joins TRBV4-1 to TRBJ2-5, with D perhaps matching TRBD1 (6 bases). V was trimmed by 3 bases and J by 4 bases, leaving 9 bases between them. The germline CDR1 and CDR2 sequences are MGHRA and YSYEKL. CDR3 length: 13 residues. CDR3 sequence reads: CASSQDSSETQYF. CDR3 nucleotide sequence: TGCGCCAGCAGCCAGGACAGCTCAGAGACCCAGTACTTC.

Ten or more counts support this clonotype. CDR3 loop: CASKGPGINYGYTF. CDR3 in DNA: TGTGCCAGCAAGGGCCCAGGGATAAACTATGGCTACACCTTC. The genes are TRBV9 and TRBJ1-2; maybe TRBD1 (5 bases). CDR3 size: 14 residues. Germline values: CDR1 SGDLS, CDR2 YYNGEE. V gave up 6 bases and J gave up 2 bases, with 14 bases separating them.

This clonotype was seen ten or more times. The rearrangement uses TRBV30 and TRBJ2-7, with D possibly being TRBD1 (8 bases). Looked up from germline, CDR1 is GTSNPN and CDR2 is SVGIG (reference sequence). The CDR3 is 13 residues long. Trimming cost V 5 bases and J 6 bases, with 17 bases left between them. CDR3 sequence (DNA): TGTGCCTGGGACGAGACAGGGGAGGGCGAGCAGTACTTC. Its translation: CAWDETGEGEQYF.

This clonotype was picked up many times. J is TRBJ2-3 and V is TRBV6-1, with D uncertain. Germline loops: CDR1 MNHNS, CDR2 SASEGT. This CDR3 spans 11 amino acids. The V end was cut by 9 bases, the J end by 6 bases, with 10 bases between. The CDR3 loop is CASKSSDTQYF. CDR3 nucleotides: TGTGCCAGTAAGTCATCCGATACGCAGTATTTT.

Points on this clonotype: Possible read error: a much larger clone is one base away. The rearrangement joins TRBV7-6 to TRBJ2-1; D might be TRBD2 (5 bases). The CDR3 is 12 amino acids. Germline CDR1 SGHVS, CDR2 FNYEAQ. CDR3 nucleotide sequence: TGTGCCAGCAGCAACCTCGCGGAGGAGCAGTTATTC. It translates to CASSNLAEEQLF.

At least ten counts were recorded for this clonotype. This sequence joins TRBV5-1 and TRBJ1-4; weak D call: TRBD1 (5 bases). Looked up from germline, CDR1 is SGHRS and CDR2 is YFSETQ. V was clipped by 0 bases and J by 7 bases, with 10 bases between them. This CDR3 contains 14 residues. The CDR3: CASSLVPRGEKLFF. The CDR3, as DNA: TGCGCCAGCAGCTTGGTACCAAGGGGTGAAAAACTGTTTTTT.

This clonotype was recorded many times. The chain is built from TRBV28 and TRBJ2-3, with D possibly TRBD2 on 5 matching bases. This CDR3 is built from 14 residues. In germline, CDR1 is MDHEN, CDR2 SYDVKM. The V end was cut by 7 bases, the J end by 4 bases, with 15 bases between. The CDR3 DNA reads as TGTGCCAGCACCCGGGGTATTGCCTCAGATACGCAGTATTTT. This codes for CASTRGIASDTQYF.